The source of this T cell receptor beta chain is a study of CD8+CD57+ T cells in acquired aplastic anemia. V gave up 4 bases and J gave up 5 bases, with 15 bases separating them. The germline V gene has CDR1 SGHKS and CDR2 YYEKEE (reference sequence). The CDR3 is 15 amino acids. This clonotype was picked up many times. Investigators profiled TCR beta VDJ and CDR3 from genomic DNA template. TCRdb reprocessed the reads via MiXCR and lists one record per CDR3 protein. This sample has more than 250,000 distinct CDR3 sequences, with about 80% found just once. Patients sequenced had flow cytometry evidence of CD8+CD57+ cell expansion.

The chain is built from TRBV5-5 and TRBJ2-2, with D possibly being TRBD2 (6 bases). The sequencing input was sorted CD4+, CD8+, or CD8+CD57+ T cells (not recorded which) from PBMCs. The sequence derives from a human donor with aplastic anemia. Here the CDR3 DNA reads TGTGCCAGCAGCCCGGGGACCCGGGGGACCGGGGAGCTGTTTTTT. Amino acid sequence: CASSPGTRGTGELFF.